Reported below is one TCR beta chain. Antigen specificity is unknown. This record belongs to a study of graft-versus-host responses after intestinal transplantation. Study outcomes and limitations: In recipient marrow, GvH clones were found, and some appeared first in ileum or blood.

This table comes from immunoSEQ multiplex PCR, and its TCRdb copy is limited to in-frame clones, with some not included. The profile covers 40,000 to 55,000 clones, with 85% to 95% appearing a single time and under 0.3% taken by the ten largest. The germline CDR1 and CDR2 sequences are SQVTM and ANQGSEA. The CDR3 is 14 residues long. V trimming: 3 bases; J trimming: 5 bases; junction bases outside the gene matches: 7. The rearrangement joins TRBV29-1 to TRBJ2-3; TRBD2 aligns across 8 bases. The sequencing here drew on unstimulated CD8+ T cells sorted from spleen or lymph node cells, taken before transplant. This sequence originates from a human donor who was the organ donor for an intestinal transplant. CDR3 sequence: CSVDRGGPVDTQYF. The CDR3 bases are TGCAGCGTTGACCGGGGGGGCCCGGTAGATACGCAGTATTTT.